This is a list of T cell receptor beta chains from one sample in a study of cytomegalovirus exposure and HLA in healthy donors. The table came from immunoSEQ multiplex PCR; TCRdb's copy has only in-frame clones and leaves some out. This sample has approximately 110,000 clones, with 82% found just once. The sample was PBMCs. These receptors were taken from a young woman in good health and CMV-seronegative. The CDR3 runs from the conserved cysteine through the conserved F or W. Each record gives: D gene, CDR3 length, J gene, clone size, V gene, CDR3 DNA, CDR3 protein. The D gene is left open where the match is weak. Clone size is not always given. Where it is, it says once, few, many or a class for expanded clones.

NA | 12 | TRBJ1-1 | NA | TRBV19 | TGTGCCAGTACTTGGGGGAGGACTGAAGCTTTCTTT | CASTWGRTEAFF
TRBD1 | 14 | TRBJ2-7 | NA | TRBV2 | TGTGCCAGCAGACCTACAGGGGTGTTCTACGAGCAGTACTTC | CASRPTGVFYEQYF
TRBD2 | 14 | TRBJ2-7 | NA | TRBV6-6 | TGTGCCAGCAGTCAGGGGACTAGCGGGATGCCTGCGTACTTC | CASSQGTSGMPAYF
TRBD2 | 14 | TRBJ2-5 | NA | TRBV29-1 | TGCAGCGTTCCCCAGACTAGCGGGAGGCAGACCCAGTACTTC | CSVPQTSGRQTQYF
NA | 14 | TRBJ1-3 | NA | TRBV19 | TGTGCCAGTACCCCTACGTTCTCTGGAAACACCATATATTTT | CASTPTFSGNTIYF
TRBD2 | 15 | TRBJ2-5 | NA | TRBV5-1 | TGCGCCAGCAGCTCCACGACTAGCGGGAGTGAGACCCAGTACTTC | CASSSTTSGSETQYF
NA | 14 | TRBJ1-2 | NA | TRBV6-6 | TGTGCCAGCAGTTACAGTCAGGGGCGATATGGCTACACCTTC | CASSYSQGRYGYTF
NA | 14 | TRBJ1-5 | few | TRBV6-1 | TGTGCCAGCAGGAGAGGGGGATCGAGTCAGCCCCAGCATTTT | CASRRGGSSQPQHF
NA | 13 | TRBJ1-1 | NA | TRBV4-2 | TGTGCCAGCAGCCAAGCCCGAGGTACTGAAGCTTTCTTT | CASSQARGTEAFF
TRBD1 | 14 | TRBJ1-1 | NA | TRBV7-2 | TGTGCCAGCAGGCCGGACAGGACGAACACTGAAGCTTTCTTT | CASRPDRTNTEAFF
TRBD2 | 17 | TRBJ2-5 | once | TRBV9 | TGTGCCAGCAGCGTAGCAATAGCGGGGGCCCCGGGAGAGACCCAGTACTTC | CASSVAIAGAPGETQYF
NA | 12 | TRBJ2-3 | few | TRBV5-1 | TGCGCCAGCAGCTTGACTACAGATACGCAGTATTTT | CASSLTTDTQYF
TRBD1 | 14 | TRBJ1-5 | NA | TRBV5-8 | TGTGCCAGCCGGGACAGGGTGGGCAATCAGCCCCAGCATTTT | CASRDRVGNQPQHF
TRBD1 | 13 | TRBJ2-7 | NA | TRBV5-4 | TGTGCCAGCAGCCGGGACAGAGGCCTCGAGCAGTACTTC | CASSRDRGLEQYF
TRBD2 | 12 | TRBJ2-1 | NA | TRBV7-8 | TGTGCCAGCAGCTTAGAAGCGGGAGAGCAGTTCTTC | CASSLEAGEQFF
TRBD2 | 17 | TRBJ2-2 | NA | TRBV14 | TGTGCCAGCAGCCAAGATCGATGGACTAGCTTCACCGGGGAGCTGTTTTTT | CASSQDRWTSFTGELFF
NA | 12 | TRBJ1-1 | medium-sized | TRBV2 | TGTGCCAGCCGGGTACAGGGTATTGCCGCTTTCTTT | CASRVQGIAAFF
NA | 13 | TRBJ2-2 | NA | TRBV28 | TGTGCCAGCAGTCGGGTTTCCACCGGGGAGCTGTTTTTT | CASSRVSTGELFF
NA | 13 | TRBJ1-5 | NA | TRBV2 | TGTGCCAGCAGTGACAGGGATCGCCAGCCCCAGCATTTT | CASSDRDRQPQHF
TRBD1 | 19 | TRBJ1-2 | NA | TRBV14 | TGTGCCAGCAGCCAAGGTCGGCCCCGGACAGGGGGCAGAAACTATGGCTACACCTTC | CASSQGRPRTGGRNYGYTF
NA | 15 | TRBJ2-2 | NA | TRBV11-3 | TGTGCCAGCAGCTTAATGCCTAGCTTAACCGGGGAGCTGTTTTTT | CASSLMPSLTGELFF
TRBD2 | 15 | TRBJ2-7 | NA | TRBV25-1 | TGTGCCAGCAGTGAAAGTCCCAGGGAGGGTCGCGAGCAGTACTTC | CASSESPREGREQYF
NA | 15 | TRBJ1-3 | NA | TRBV5-5 | TGTGCCAGCAGCAGGGCGGACAGCTCTGGAAACACCATATATTTT | CASSRADSSGNTIYF
NA | 11 | TRBJ1-2 | NA | TRBV20-1 | TGCAGTGCAATCAAGGAGTATGGCTACACCTTC | CSAIKEYGYTF
TRBD1 | 14 | TRBJ1-5 | NA | TRBV2 | TGTGCCAGCAGTGAAGTGACAGGGGGTCAGCCCCAGCATTTT | CASSEVTGGQPQHF
NA | 12 | TRBJ2-7 | NA | TRBV29-1 | TGCAGCGTCCGGACAGATTCCTACGAGCAGTACTTC | CSVRTDSYEQYF
NA | 16 | TRBJ1-5 | NA | TRBV19 | TGTGCCAGCTCGAGACAGGCAGGGCATAGCAATCAGCCCCAGCATTTT | CASSRQAGHSNQPQHF
TRBD2 | 14 | TRBJ2-5 | NA | TRBV14 | TGTGCCAGCAGCCACCTACTAGCGGTAGAGACCCAGTACTTC | CASSHLLAVETQYF
NA | 11 | TRBJ1-2 | NA | TRBV18 | TGTGCCAGCTCTCCCCGAGAGGGCTACACCTTC | CASSPREGYTF
NA | 16 | TRBJ2-7 | NA | TRBV6-4 | TGTGCCAGCAGTGACGTTTACCCAGGGTTCTCCTACGAGCAGTACTTC | CASSDVYPGFSYEQYF
NA | 15 | TRBJ1-2 | few | TRBV4-3 | TGCGCCAGCAGCCAAGGTCTTCACAGAGCCTATGGCTACACCTTC | CASSQGLHRAYGYTF
NA | 13 | TRBJ2-3 | few | TRBV5-4 | TGTGCCAGCAGCTTGGGCGGCGCAGATACGCAGTATTTT | CASSLGGADTQYF
NA | 12 | TRBJ2-7 | NA | TRBV11-1 | TGTGCCAGCAGCCCCCTATCCTACGAGCAGTACTTC | CASSPLSYEQYF
NA | 16 | TRBJ2-5 | NA | TRBV4-1 | TGCGCCAGCAGCCAAGTTATTATAGCGATCGGAGAGACCCAGTACTTC | CASSQVIIAIGETQYF
TRBD2 | 17 | TRBJ2-3 | NA | TRBV27 | TGTGCCAGCAGTTTATTCGGGAGCGGGAGGGGAACAGATACGCAGTATTTT | CASSLFGSGRGTDTQYF